A single sample gave rise to the 8 T cell receptor beta chains below, sequenced in a study of cytomegalovirus exposure and HLA in healthy donors. PCR used 60 Vbeta primers and 13 Jbeta primers. Measured with immunoSEQ multiplex PCR; TCRdb has only the in-frame clones, and not every one. The data hold about 100,000 clones, with 60% to 80% observed a single time. Material for sequencing was PBMCs. The receptors come from a woman aged 55-69 years in good health and CMV-seropositive.

The V gene is TRBV30, the J gene TRBJ2-2; a possible D gene is TRBD1 (5 bases). Per germline, CDR1 GTSNPN and CDR2 SVGIG (reference sequence). V was shortened by 2 bases and J by 5 bases, with 18 bases between the two germline ends. CDR3 length equals 16 residues. DNA of the CDR3: TGTGCCTGGAGTTCTTACCTCCTCCAGGGAACCGGGGAGCTGTTTTTT. Its translation is CAWSSYLLQGTGELFF.

This clone was seen more than once but under ten times. The J gene is TRBJ1-1, the V gene TRBV29-1; unclear D gene. CDR3 length: 14 amino acids. Trimming took 4 bases from V and 5 from J, leaving 17 bases between them. Germline loops: CDR1 SQVTM, CDR2 ANQGSEA. The CDR3 reads CSVGPASAGTEAFF. Written as DNA, the CDR3 is TGCAGCGTTGGTCCAGCGTCCGCGGGGACTGAAGCTTTCTTT.

The chain combines TRBV7-9 with TRBJ1-2; D unresolved. The CDR3 is made up of 15 amino acids. Trimming shortened V by 5 bases and J by 6 bases, and 19 bases separated the two germline ends. Germline-derived CDR1 and CDR2 are SEHNR and FQNEAQ (reference sequence). CDR3 sequence reads: CASSHRDGRDDGYTF. The CDR3 nucleotides read TGTGCCAGCAGCCACCGAGACGGGAGGGATGATGGCTACACCTTC.

Details on this clone: The junction departs from germline at one end; a sequencing error may be responsible. The chain uses TRBV6-5 and TRBJ1-2, with 12 bases identical to TRBD1. The V gene's germline CDR1 is MNHEY and CDR2 SVGAGI. This CDR3 is 13 amino acids long. CDR3 in DNA: TGTGCCAGCAGCCGAGGGACAGGGGGCTCTCCATCCTTC. This gives the protein CASSRGTGGSPSF.

In this sample, this clone turned up a few times. The J gene is TRBJ2-2, the V gene TRBV6-6, with TRBD1 matching over 8 bases. This CDR3 region has 16 residues. V lost 5 bases to trimming and J lost 4 bases; unmatched junction nucleotides: 9. From germline, CDR1 is MNHNY and CDR2 SVGAGI (reference sequence). CDR3 sequence: CASSAAGGSFTGELFF. CDR3 nucleotides: TGTGCCAGCAGTGCGGCAGGGGGCAGCTTCACCGGGGAGCTGTTTTTT.

This rearrangement joins TRBV19 to TRBJ2-1; 9 nucleotides agree with TRBD2. The CDR3 is made up of 13 amino acids. Germline V gene lookup returns CDR1 LNHDA and CDR2 SQIVND (reference sequence). V gave up 9 bases and J gave up 4 bases; unmatched junction bases: 4. In DNA form, the CDR3 reads TGTGCCAGCGGACTAGCGATTTACAATGAGCAGTTCTTC. It codes for CASGLAIYNEQFF.

Written as DNA, the CDR3 is TGTGCCAGTAGTATTTATGGAGGGCCAACAGATACGCAGTATTTT. This gives the protein CASSIYGGPTDTQYF. J is TRBJ2-3 and V is TRBV19; D perhaps matches TRBD2 (6 bases). Between the trimmed V and J ends, which lost 3 bases and 3 bases, there was a span of 13 bases. Per the germline V gene, CDR1 is LNHDA and CDR2 is SQIVND (reference sequence). The CDR3 runs 15 residues.

V usage is TRBV30 and J usage is TRBJ2-7; no reliable D call. Trimming took 0 bases from V and 5 from J, leaving 8 bases between them. This CDR3 spans 12 amino acids. The V gene's germline CDR1 is GTSNPN and CDR2 SVGIG (reference sequence). Here the CDR3 DNA reads TGTGCCTGGAGTGTGGCTTCCCACGAGCAGTACTTC. The encoded protein is CAWSVASHEQYF.